The 16 T cell receptor beta chains listed next were all sequenced from one sample in a study of T cells in Graves' hyperthyroidism and ophthalmopathy. There were TCR beta CDR3 regions amplified from RNA transcripts. The TCR CDR3 was amplified in a first-round RT-PCR using the HTBI primer set. TCRdb reanalysed the multiplex PCR reads using MiXCR and keeps one entry per CDR3 protein. The table shows hundreds of thousands of distinct CDR3 sequences, with around 21% occurring only once. The sample comprised blood. These receptors were collected from a man aged 25 to 45 with Graves' ophthalmopathy.

In regard to this clonotype: Just one base apart from a much larger clone, this may be a read error. The chain is built from TRBV28 and TRBJ1-1; D not resolved. This CDR3 spans 13 amino acids. Germline CDR1 and CDR2: MDHEN and SYDVKM. As DNA, the CDR3 is TGTGCCAGCAAACTCACTGGGAACACTGAAGCTTCCTTT. Translated: CASKLTGNTEASF.

This clonotype was detected a few times. The rearrangement uses TRBV29-1 and TRBJ1-1, with 9 nucleotides matching TRBD1. In germline, CDR1 is SQVTM, CDR2 ANQGSEA. The CDR3 runs 15 residues. The ends lost 6 bases at V and 1 base at J; junction bases unmatched: 9. The CDR3 DNA sequence: TGCAGCGTCGATACCGGGACAGGGTCGAACACTGAAGCTTTCTTT. Translation: CSVDTGTGSNTEAFF.

The chain is built from TRBV10-3 and TRBJ1-2; possible D gene TRBD1, 5 bases. V lost 0 bases and J lost 6, with 14 bases in between. CDR3 size: 15 residues. CDR1 and CDR2 (germline): ENHRY, SYGVKD. DNA for the CDR3: TGTGCCATCAGTGAGTCCGCGGCAGAAGGGGATGGCTACACCTTC. This translates into CAISESAAEGDGYTF.

The rearrangement links TRBV5-4 to TRBJ2-5; no clear D. This CDR3 comprises 13 residues. CDR1 SGHNT and CDR2 YYREEE come from the germline V gene (reference sequence). The V end lost 5 bases, the J end lost 1 base, and 9 bases lay between the germline ends. DNA of the CDR3: TGTGCCAGCAGACGCGGTACCCAAGAGACCCAGTACTTC. Its protein product is CASRRGTQETQYF. Using reference TRBV5-4 and TRBJ2-5 for the parts outside the CDR3, the full variable domain is ETGVTQSPTHLIKTRGQQVTLRCSSQSGHNTVSWYQQALGQGPQFIFQYYREEENGRGNFPPRFSGLQFPNYSSELNVNALELDDSALYLCASRRGTQETQYFGPGTRLLVL.

CDR3 in DNA: TGCAGTGCTGAGGGGGAGGGCCTGTCGGGGGAGCTGTTTTTT. It is translated as CSAEGEGLSGELFF. V usage is TRBV20-1 and J usage is TRBJ2-2; a weak D match, TRBD2 (7 bases). The germline V gene encodes CDR1 DFQATT and CDR2 SNEGSKA (reference sequence). The CDR3 length is 14 residues. With 5 bases removed from V and 8 bases from J, the gap between germline ends came to 18 bases.

This clonotype occurred a few times. J is TRBJ2-1 and V is TRBV28; the D gene is possibly TRBD2 (5 bases). From germline, CDR1 is MDHEN and CDR2 SYDVKM. Trimming removed 5 bases from V and 0 bases from J, with 11 bases in between. CDR3 size: 15 residues. CDR3 sequence: CASSRLAYSYNEQFF. DNA of the CDR3: TGTGCCAGCAGTCGTCTAGCCTACTCCTACAATGAGCAGTTCTTC. Full variable domain (outside the CDR3, taken from reference TRBV28 and TRBJ2-1): DVKVTQSSRYLVKRTGEKVFLECVQDMDHENMFWYRQDPGLGLRLIYFSYDVKMKEKGDIPEGYSVSREKKERFSLILESASTNQTSMYLCASSRLAYSYNEQFFGPGTRLTVL.

The chain combines TRBV5-5 with TRBJ2-5; 7 bases are shared with TRBD1. V lost 4 bases, J lost 6 bases, and 12 bases stayed unmatched. Germline values: CDR1 SGHKS, CDR2 YYEKEE (reference sequence). The CDR3 runs to 15 residues. The CDR3 coding sequence is TGTGCCAGCAGCATAGAGGGGGCCCCGACCCAGACCCAGTACTTC. It translates to CASSIEGAPTQTQYF.

The CDR3 nucleotides read TGTGCCAGCAGCCACCAAGCAGACGGGAAACTAGGGAGGAGAACTGAAGCTTTCTTT. Translating gives CASSHQADGKLGRRTEAFF. V usage is TRBV3-2 and J usage is TRBJ1-1. TRBV3-2 is deemed a pseudogene. There are 19 residues in the CDR3.

This clonotype was seen at least ten times. The V gene is TRBV2, the J gene TRBJ2-3; weak D call: TRBD1 (5 bases). Germline assignment: CDR1 SNHLY and CDR2 FYNNEI. This CDR3 comprises 13 residues. V shed 8 bases and J shed 0 bases, with 9 bases lying between them. The CDR3 DNA reads TGTGCCAGCCAGGGTGGGAGCACAGATACGCAGTATTTT. Residues: CASQGGSTDTQYF.

The chain has TRBV10-1 and TRBJ2-3; a weak D match, TRBD1 (5 bases). The germline V gene encodes CDR1 WNHNN and CDR2 SYGVQD (reference sequence). The CDR3 runs 13 residues. V was shortened by 4 bases and J by 4 bases, with 9 bases between the two germline ends. The CDR3 loop is CASSGPGSDTQYF. The CDR3 coding sequence is TGCGCCAGCAGTGGGCCAGGGTCAGATACGCAGTATTTT.

The chain carries TRBV4-1 and TRBJ2-3; D ambiguous. The CDR3 is made up of 15 amino acids. CDR1 MGHRA and CDR2 YSYEKL come from the germline V gene. V shed 0 bases and J shed 3 bases, with 10 bases lying between them. This chain's CDR3 is CASSQDSQTTDTQYF. Here the CDR3 DNA reads TGCGCCAGCAGCCAAGATTCCCAGACAACAGATACGCAGTATTTT.

The CDR3 DNA follows: TGTGCCAGCAACCCGGGGGGACGACGCGTTAGCACAGATACGCAGTATTTT. This codes for CASNPGGRRVSTDTQYF. J is TRBJ2-3 and V is TRBV13; 7 nucleotides match TRBD2. V gave up 7 bases and J gave up 0 bases; unmatched junction bases: 13. From germline, CDR1 is PRHDT and CDR2 FYEKMQ (reference sequence). The CDR3 loop spans 17 amino acids.

The CDR3 sequence: CASSVRARGFFHLHF. In DNA form, the CDR3 reads TGTGCCAGCAGCGTCCGGGCCAGGGGATTTTTCCACCTCCACTTT. The rearrangement uses TRBV13 and TRBJ1-6; D possibly corresponds to TRBD1 (6 bases). CDR3 length equals 15 residues. CDR1 and CDR2 from the germline V gene are PRHDT and FYEKMQ (reference sequence). V shed 5 bases and J shed 15 bases, with 23 bases lying between them.

As for this clonotype: One base away lies a much larger clone, so this may be a sequencing read error. The chain employs TRBV6-1 and TRBJ2-7; 8 bases map to TRBD2. The CDR3 sequence is 15 residues long. The germline CDR1 and CDR2 sequences are MNHNS and SASEGT. Trimming cost V 6 bases and J 6 bases; bases outside gene matches: 13. CDR3 loop: CASSPPRLAFSEQYF. CDR3 bases: TGTGCCAGCAGCCCCCCGAGACTAGCGTTTTCCGAGCAGTACTTC.

At least ten counts were recorded for this clonotype. This chain links TRBV18 with TRBJ2-7, with TRBD2 matching 7 bases. CDR1 KGHSH and CDR2 LQKENI come from the germline V gene. CDR3 length: 16 amino acids. The V segment lost 2 bases and the J segment 0 bases; nucleotides outside the gene matches: 7. The CDR3 DNA sequence: TGTGCCAGCTCACCATCTCTAGCGGTAAGCTCCTACGAGCAGTACTTC. Amino acids: CASSPSLAVSSYEQYF.

The table lists this clonotype with many counts. The chain employs TRBV15 and TRBJ1-1; 7 nucleotides line up with TRBD1. Germline V lookup: CDR1 LNHNV, CDR2 YYDKDF (reference sequence). V shed 3 bases and J 4 bases; nucleotides not matched to a gene: 11. CDR3 length: 16 amino acids. This CDR3 reads CATSRKAGRGGTEAFF. In DNA form, the CDR3 reads TGTGCCACCAGCAGGAAGGCAGGCAGGGGGGGCACTGAAGCTTTCTTT.